This T cell receptor (beta chain) was sequenced during a study of human T cells and chemical hapten exposure. Broader study findings: Sensitizing to DPC left TCRs with a frequency above 1 in 1000 unaltered.

The CDR3 consists of 12 residues. Germline lookup yields CDR1 SGHDN and CDR2 FVKESK. The ends lost 8 bases at V and 12 bases at J; junction bases unmatched: 8. Time point described: healthy volunteer bleed at 2 weeks. It was unfractionated whole blood from which total RNA was extracted. Individual cDNA molecules (in the library) carried attached unique molecular identifiers. TCRdb reanalysed the RACE reads using MiXCR and keeps one entry per CDR3 protein. The table lists some 46,000 distinct CDR3 sequences, around 4.5% of them singletons. Notes on this clonotype: The antigen remains undetermined.

The source is a female donor in good health. Some clones in this sample may be carry-over from other donors' samples. What was sequenced was whole blood. The chain has TRBV14 and TRBJ2-1, with 9 bases lining up with TRBD2. CDR3 sequence reads: CASGGTSIRQFF. The CDR3 bases are TGTGCCAGCGGCGGGACTAGCATAAGGCAGTTCTTC.